These 13 T cell receptor beta chains were sequenced from one sample in a study of shared clonotypes between healthy human individuals. Repertoires were generated with immunoSEQ multiplex PCR, while TCRdb's copy carries only in-frame clones and drops some. The table has around 1.4 million clones, 97% to 99% seen once; the top ten hold about 0.35%. Sample: naive CD4+ T cells sorted from blood. The subset was: CD45RA+ positively selected. These receptor sequences come from a man aged 25 to 45 in good health.

This clone was observed once. V gene TRBV2 combines with J gene TRBJ2-4; 11 bases are a match to TRBD2. Germline assignment: CDR1 SNHLY and CDR2 FYNNEI. This CDR3 comprises 18 residues. After removal of 0 bases from V and 9 bases from J, the junction contained 13 bases not matched to a gene. The CDR3 protein is CASSEAVGLAGGLFIQYF. CDR3 in DNA: TGTGCCAGCAGTGAAGCCGTCGGACTAGCGGGTGGTCTCTTCATTCAGTACTTC.

This clone showed up just once. The chain is built from TRBV18 and TRBJ2-1; D ambiguous. Germline loops: CDR1 KGHSH, CDR2 LQKENI. The V end was cut by 3 bases, the J end by 5 bases, with 14 bases between. The CDR3 spans 15 residues. The CDR3 DNA reads as TGTGCCAGCTCACCCTTAGCCGATTCCAACAATGAGCAGTTCTTC. It yields the protein CASSPLADSNNEQFF.

This chain connects TRBV5-6 to TRBJ2-1, with 10 bases aligning to TRBD2. The CDR3 loop spans 16 amino acids. Trimming removed 3 bases from V and 0 bases from J; junction bases left unmatched: 3. In germline, CDR1 is SGHDT, CDR2 YYEEEE. The CDR3 region is CASSSASGGSYNEQFF. In DNA form, the CDR3 reads TGTGCCAGCAGCTCCGCTAGCGGGGGCTCCTACAATGAGCAGTTCTTC.

The chain employs TRBV21-1 and TRBJ2-7; the DNA was not used to check the table's D call, TRBD1. TRBV21-1 is termed a pseudogene. This CDR3 spans 14 amino acids. The CDR3 is CASSKGYRSYEQYF. The DNA of the CDR3 is TGTGCCAGCAGCAAAGGGTACAGATCCTACGAGCAGTACTTC.

This chain joins TRBV5-1 and TRBJ1-2; no clear D gene. Between the trimmed V and J ends, which lost 0 bases and 1 base, there was a span of 7 bases. From germline, CDR1 is SGHRS and CDR2 YFSETQ. This CDR3 spans 14 amino acids. The CDR3 spells CASSLAAVNYGYTF. CDR3 bases: TGCGCCAGCAGCTTGGCCGCCGTTAACTATGGCTACACCTTC.

The chain links TRBV19 to TRBJ1-1; D is perhaps TRBD1 (5 bases). This CDR3 spans 14 amino acids. The V gene lost 3 bases and the J gene lost 3 bases, with 11 bases spanning the gap. The germline V gene has CDR1 LNHDA and CDR2 SQIVND (reference sequence). This chain's CDR3 is CASSIPGGDTEAFF. The CDR3 bases are TGTGCCAGTAGTATCCCAGGAGGGGACACTGAAGCTTTCTTT.

The V and J genes are TRBV18 and TRBJ1-2; a possible D gene is TRBD1 (6 bases). V was shortened by 2 bases and J by 8 bases, with 21 bases between the two germline ends. The CDR3 loop spans 16 amino acids. Germline CDR1 and CDR2: KGHSH and LQKENI. CDR3 coding DNA: TGTGCCAGCTCACCAACCCCCCAGGGGCCGCCGGCGGGCTACACCTTC. This sequence encodes CASSPTPQGPPAGYTF.

CDR3 protein: CASSLGVNQETQYF. Here the CDR3 DNA reads TGCGCCAGCAGCCTGGGGGTGAACCAAGAGACCCAGTACTTC. The chain links TRBV5-1 to TRBJ2-5; the D call may be TRBD1 or TRBD2 (5 bases each). Trimming shortened V by 4 bases and J by 0 bases, and 10 bases separated the two germline ends. The CDR3 covers 14 residues. CDR1 SGHRS and CDR2 YFSETQ come from the germline V gene.

This chain links TRBV15 with TRBJ1-1, with no clear D. The CDR3 spans 13 residues. The V gene lost 2 bases and the J gene lost 0 bases, with 4 bases spanning the gap. Germline loops: CDR1 LNHNV, CDR2 YYDKDF (reference sequence). The CDR3 sequence: CATSRLLNTEAFF. The CDR3 DNA follows: TGTGCCACCAGCAGACTTTTGAACACTGAAGCTTTCTTT.

The rearrangement joins TRBV25-1 to TRBJ1-2, with TRBD1 matching over 10 bases. Germline loops: CDR1 MGHDK, CDR2 SYGVNS. The CDR3 contains 14 residues. J lost 4 bases, V lost 4 bases, and 3 bases had no gene match. The CDR3: CASSGTGGVYGYTF. The CDR3 DNA follows: TGTGCCAGCAGTGGGACAGGGGGAGTCTATGGCTACACCTTC.

The chain carries TRBV6-1 and TRBJ1-2, with TRBD1 as a possible D gene (5 bases). Trimming removed 7 bases from V and 7 bases from J, with 16 bases in between. The V gene's germline CDR1 is MNHNS and CDR2 SASEGT. The CDR3 extends over 13 amino acids. CDR3 coding DNA: TGTGCCAGCAAGAACCAGGGTTTAGTTGGCTACACCTTC. This translates into CASKNQGLVGYTF.

This clone was detected once. The rearrangement joins TRBV5-1 to TRBJ1-3; no clear D gene. Trimming pared 0 bases from V and 0 bases from J, leaving 7 bases between. CDR1 is SGHRS, CDR2 YFSETQ, per germline. This CDR3 is 15 amino acids long. The CDR3 is CASSLDVNSGNTIYF. The CDR3 coding sequence is TGCGCCAGCAGCTTGGACGTAAACTCTGGAAACACCATATATTTT. The full variable domain, completed using reference TRBV5-1 and TRBJ1-3, is KAGVTQTPRYLIKTRGQQVTLSCSPISGHRSVSWYQQTPGQGLQFLFEYFSETQRNKGNFPGRFSGRQFSNSRSEMNVSTLELGDSALYLCASSLDVNSGNTIYFGEGSWLTVV.

The chain is built from TRBV5-1 and TRBJ1-4; D is unresolved. The CDR3 is 13 amino acids. The germline V gene encodes CDR1 SGHRS and CDR2 YFSETQ. V gave up 2 bases and J gave up 8 bases, with 10 bases separating them. The CDR3: CASSLGSDEKLFF. DNA for the CDR3: TGCGCCAGCAGCTTAGGGTCTGACGAAAAACTGTTTTTT.